Sequencing of this T cell receptor (beta chain) was carried out in a study of molecular identifiers for immune sequencing clone quantification. The study's findings and limits: Spiked Jurkat TCR RNA originating from one cell could reportedly be identified amid some 920,000 naive cells. Beyond 20 RNA copies, clones held over 98% of effector molecules, compared with under 1% in naive cells.

This clonotype was counted ten times or more. Its matching antigen is unknown. TCRdb processed the PCR reads anew with MiXCR; each CDR3 protein has one entry. Of some 320,000 distinct CDR3 sequences detected, about 21% appear once; the ten largest clones hold 0.81%. RNA fractions of 10%, 30% or 50% and about 19,000 to 1,000,000 sorted cells were the source of naive CD8 libraries. The CDR3 covers 14 residues. CDR1 and CDR2 (germline): SGDLS, YYNGEE. Deletions cut 0 bases from V and 1 base from J, with 5 bases between. This sequence was found in a human donor in good health. Some libraries in this study had Jurkat cell RNA spiked in. Sequencing used naive CD8+ T cells from blood, with Jurkat cell RNA spiked in. Subset defined: FACS-sorted CD8+CD4-CCR7+CD45RA+ naive T cells. The V and J genes are TRBV9 and TRBJ1-3; D uncertain. For the CDR3, the DNA is TGTGCCAGCAGCGTAGGAAGGTCTGGAAACACCATATATTTT. Protein product: CASSVGRSGNTIYF. The entire variable domain, with the rest obtained from reference TRBV9 and TRBJ1-3, is as follows: DSGVTQTPKHLITATGQRVTLRCSPRSGDLSVYWYQQSLDQGLQFLIQYYNGEERAKGNILERFSAQQFPDLHSELNLSSLELGDSALYFCASSVGRSGNTIYFGEGSWLTVV.